This T cell receptor (beta chain) appears in the sequencing data of a study of immune heterogeneity within non-small cell lung tumors. In the study overall: The tumor set comprised several squamous cell carcinomas and over 9 non-squamous carcinomas (plus 1 not otherwise specified). Study conclusions and caveats: Recurrence of the same dominant CDR3 beta clonotypes was seen across tumor sites within a patient, and site-unique high-frequency clones were present alongside them. Local T-cell clonality was recorded as moderately but significantly correlated with local tumor mutational burden, with R 0.3 to 0.4.

The CDR3 extends over 17 amino acids. V trimming: 3 bases; J trimming: 5 bases; junction bases outside the gene matches: 9. Germline V gives CDR1 LGHNA, CDR2 YNFKEQ. Each sample used roughly 600 ng of genomic DNA from bulk tumor tissue. Biopsies that were spaced far apart were taken, several per primary tumor, during surgery. Their non-small cell lung cancer was newly diagnosed and untreated, and the patients underwent curative surgery. Donors comprised newly diagnosed non-small cell lung cancer patients undergoing surgery with curative intent. TCR beta CDR3 was amplified by multiplex PCR using 32 V and 13 J primers. TCRdb re-analysed the multiplex PCR reads in MiXCR, keeping a single row per CDR3 protein. In the table there are about 4,300 distinct CDR3 sequences, under 30% of which are singletons. This clonotype was counted many times. Its matching antigen is unknown.

J is TRBJ2-3 and V is TRBV4-2; 12 nucleotides agree with TRBD2. Input material: lung tumor tissue. This sequence originates from a man between 50 and 59 years old with non-small cell lung cancer. Written as DNA, the CDR3 is TGTGCCAGCAGCCACCTAACTAGCGGGGGGCCGGGAGATACGCAGTATTTT. Its translation: CASSHLTSGGPGDTQYF.